A selection of T cell receptor beta chains follows, all from one sample in a study of regulatory T cells in long-lasting Graves disease. MiXCR, run by TCRdb on the multiplex PCR reads, gives a single entry per CDR3 protein. This table has 680,000 or so distinct CDR3 sequences, approximately 15% appearing once. This sample also appeared in a second study, on T cells in Graves' hyperthyroidism and ophthalmopathy.

The sample consisted of peripheral blood mononuclear cells (PBMCs), taken at new diagnosis, from a patient treated with antithyroid drugs. The receptors come from a woman aged 25-40 years with Graves disease. Each CDR3 is given with its conserved first and last residue. A D gene is named only where the DNA matches it firmly.

.,TRBV9,CASSVQGYTGELFF
.,TRBV20-1,CSAPRSGARGYTF
TRBD2,TRBV6-1,CASSRSSGRIYEQYF
.,TRBV7-9,CASTPQLTGAGEQYF
.,TRBV24-1,CATSSSGELFF
.,TRBV19,CASSSTGRNEQFF
.,TRBV2,CASSGSRDRAGVEQFF
.,TRBV4-1,CASSLQGRRQETRYF
TRBD2,TRBV12-3/TRBV12-4,CASSLGVAGGTGELFF
.,TRBV5-1,CASSLEPVNSETQYF
.,TRBV24-1,CATSALRGVEETQYF
.,TRBV27,CASSSPGTEAFF
.,TRBV29-1,CSARPASDTQYF
.,TRBV19,CASRHRDTHEQYF
.,TRBV30,CAWSVSAGIHPNEKLFF
.,TRBV20-1,CSARGGSGYTF
.,TRBV25-1,CASMFSREQYF
TRBD2,TRBV7-8,CASSPLAGGPRGTDTQYF
.,TRBV28,CASTRIQTGQKEQFF
TRBD2,TRBV7-9,CASSPSRLAGPYEQYF
TRBD2,TRBV7-2,CASSYQAGAAETQYF
.,TRBV6-2/TRBV6-3,CASRNPGQYTEAFF
TRBD2,TRBV20-1,CSAPTSGSHEQYF
.,TRBV29-1,CSVDDPLSQSYEQYF
.,TRBV30,CAWTRGTNEKLFF
.,TRBV5-1,CASSLGQNEKLFF
TRBD2,TRBV6-2/TRBV6-3,CASSEMSSGSTDTQYF
.,TRBV29-1,CSVERQKNTEAFF
.,TRBV10-3,CAISESRGNYGYTF
.,TRBV7-3,CASSLGQTHTDTQYF
TRBD2,TRBV30,CAWGPIGLAGASYNEQFF
.,TRBV29-1,CSVEDWTDQSDTQYF